The 2 T cell receptor beta chains below come from one sample, sequenced in a study of preoperative IRX-2 immunotherapy in early breast cancer. Clones were read by immunoSEQ multiplex PCR, and TCRdb kept only the in-frame ones, dropping some. The table records around 25,000 clones, around 90% of them present only once. Treatment in this sample: preoperative locoregional IRX-2 cytokine immunotherapy. Here the sequenced sample was tumor tissue, taken after IRX-2 immunotherapy. Receptor source: a human donor with breast cancer.

The chain links TRBV19 to TRBJ1-2; D is unresolved. The CDR3 covers 16 residues. Germline CDR1 and CDR2: LNHDA and SQIVND (reference sequence). Trimming left V 1 base short and J 0 bases short, with 12 bases between. The CDR3 loop is CASSIGGRGPNYGYTF. The CDR3 DNA follows: TGTGCCAGTAGTATAGGCGGTCGTGGACCTAACTATGGCTACACCTTC.

The chain is built from TRBV15 and TRBJ1-5; no reliable D call. The germline gives CDR1 LNHNV, CDR2 YYDKDF (reference sequence). Trimming cost V 0 bases and J 7 bases, with 13 bases left between them. The CDR3 has 15 residues. CDR3 nucleotides: TGTGCCACCAGCAGAGATAGAGCAACCGGGCAGCCCCAGCATTTT. Its translation is CATSRDRATGQPQHF.